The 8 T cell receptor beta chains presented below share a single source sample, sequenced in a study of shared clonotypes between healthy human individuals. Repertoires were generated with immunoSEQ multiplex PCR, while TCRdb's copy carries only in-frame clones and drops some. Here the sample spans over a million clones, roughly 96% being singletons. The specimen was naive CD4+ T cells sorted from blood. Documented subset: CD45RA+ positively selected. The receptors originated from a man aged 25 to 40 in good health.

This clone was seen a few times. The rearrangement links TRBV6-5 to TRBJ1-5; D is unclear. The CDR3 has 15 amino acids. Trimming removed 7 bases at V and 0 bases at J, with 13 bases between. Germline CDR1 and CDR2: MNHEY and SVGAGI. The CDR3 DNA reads TGTGCCAGCAAAATCAGAATATATAGCAATCAGCCCCAGCATTTT. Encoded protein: CASKIRIYSNQPQHF.

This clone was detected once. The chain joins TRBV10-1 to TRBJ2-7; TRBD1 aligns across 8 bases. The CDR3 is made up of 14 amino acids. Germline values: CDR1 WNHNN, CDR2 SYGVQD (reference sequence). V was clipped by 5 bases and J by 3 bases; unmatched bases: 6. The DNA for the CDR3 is TGCGCCAGCAGTATAGGGACAGGTAACTACGAGCAGTACTTC. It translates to CASSIGTGNYEQYF.

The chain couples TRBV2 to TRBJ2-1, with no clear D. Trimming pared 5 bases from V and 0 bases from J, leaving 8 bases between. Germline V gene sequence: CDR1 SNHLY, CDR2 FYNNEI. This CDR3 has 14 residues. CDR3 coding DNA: TGTGCCAGCAGTCTTGGGTACTCCTACAATGAGCAGTTCTTC. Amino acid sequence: CASSLGYSYNEQFF. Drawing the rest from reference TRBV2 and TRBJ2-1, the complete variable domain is EPEVTQTPSHQVTQMGQEVILRCVPISNHLYFYWYRQILGQKVEFLVSFYNNEISEKSEIFDDQFSVERPDGSNFTLKIRSTKLEDSAMYFCASSLGYSYNEQFFGPGTRLTVL.

The CDR3 reads CASSHKQGLAGSGEQFF. CDR3 nucleotide sequence: TGCGCCAGCAGCCATAAGCAGGGACTAGCGGGTTCGGGTGAGCAGTTCTTC. This sequence joins TRBV4-3 and TRBJ2-1; 12 bases are shared with TRBD2. CDR3 length equals 17 residues. CDR1 and CDR2 (germline): LGHNA, YSLEER. The V and J ends lost 3 bases and 9 bases, in that order; junction bases with no gene match: 12.

DNA for the CDR3: TGCAGCGCCCGTTCGTATAGGACTAGCTCCTACAATGAGCAGTTCTTC. Translated: CSARSYRTSSYNEQFF. The chain uses TRBV29-1 and TRBJ2-1; 7 bases are a match to TRBD2. This CDR3 has 16 amino acids. Per the germline V gene, CDR1 is SQVTM and CDR2 is ANQGSEA. The V gene end was trimmed by 7 bases and the J gene end by 0 bases; junction bases not matched to a gene: 12.

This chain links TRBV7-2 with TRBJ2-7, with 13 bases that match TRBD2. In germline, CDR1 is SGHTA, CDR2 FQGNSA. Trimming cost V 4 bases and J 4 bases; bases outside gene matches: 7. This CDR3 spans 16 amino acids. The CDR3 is CASSSSGTSGKYEQYF. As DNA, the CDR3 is TGTGCCAGCAGCTCCTCCGGGACTAGCGGGAAATACGAGCAGTACTTC.

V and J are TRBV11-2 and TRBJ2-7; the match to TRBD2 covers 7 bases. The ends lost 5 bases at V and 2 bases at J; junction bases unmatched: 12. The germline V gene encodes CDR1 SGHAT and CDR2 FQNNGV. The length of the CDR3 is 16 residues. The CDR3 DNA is TGTGCCAGCAGCCCCCCGAGGCTAGCGGCTCCCTACGAGCAGTACTTC. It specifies CASSPPRLAAPYEQYF.

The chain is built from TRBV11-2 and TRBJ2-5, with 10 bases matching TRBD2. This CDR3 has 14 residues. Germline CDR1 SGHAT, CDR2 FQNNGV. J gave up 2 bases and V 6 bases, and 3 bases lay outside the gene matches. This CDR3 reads CASRHSGGQETQYF. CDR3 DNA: TGTGCCAGCAGGCATAGCGGGGGGCAAGAGACCCAGTACTTC.